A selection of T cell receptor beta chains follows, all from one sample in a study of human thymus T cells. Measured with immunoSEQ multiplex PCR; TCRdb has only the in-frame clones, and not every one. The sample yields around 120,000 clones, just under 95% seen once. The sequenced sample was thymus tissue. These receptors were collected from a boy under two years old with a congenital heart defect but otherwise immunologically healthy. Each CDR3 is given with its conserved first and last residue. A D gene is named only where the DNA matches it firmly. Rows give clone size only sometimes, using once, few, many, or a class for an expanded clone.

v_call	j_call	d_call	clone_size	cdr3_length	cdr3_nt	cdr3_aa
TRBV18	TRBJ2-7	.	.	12	TGTGCCAGCTTCTCGCACCCCTACGAGCAGTACTTC	CASFSHPYEQYF
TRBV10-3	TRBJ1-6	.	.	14	TGTGCCATCAGTGAGGGGACGACGAATTCACCCCTCCACTTT	CAISEGTTNSPLHF
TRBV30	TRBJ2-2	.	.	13	TGTGCCTGGAACTACAGGGACACCGGGGAGCTGTTTTTT	CAWNYRDTGELFF
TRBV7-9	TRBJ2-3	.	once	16	TGTGCCAGCAGCCCCCTACGCAGGGGTGGCACAGATACGCAGTATTTT	CASSPLRRGGTDTQYF
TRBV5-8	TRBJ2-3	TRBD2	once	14	TGTGCCAGCAATCCTAGCGGGGGCACAGATACGCAGTATTTT	CASNPSGGTDTQYF
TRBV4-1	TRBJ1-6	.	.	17	TGCGCCAGCAGCCAAGATCAGGACAGTCCGATGCGGACACCCCTCCACTTT	CASSQDQDSPMRTPLHF
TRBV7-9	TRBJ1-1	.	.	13	TGTGCCAGCAGCTTAGAGTGGGGGCCTGAAGCTTTCTTT	CASSLEWGPEAFF
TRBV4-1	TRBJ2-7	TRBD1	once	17	TGCGCCAGCAGCCAAGTGGGACCGGGACAGGGGAACTACGAGCAGTACTTC	CASSQVGPGQGNYEQYF
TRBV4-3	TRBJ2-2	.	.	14	TGCGCCAGCAGCCAAGCCCGAGTCACCGGGGAGCTGTTTTTT	CASSQARVTGELFF
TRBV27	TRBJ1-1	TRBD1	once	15	TGTGCCAGCATGAGGGACAGGGGGCTGGTCACTGAAGCTTTCTTT	CASMRDRGLVTEAFF
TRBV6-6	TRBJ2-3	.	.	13	TGTGCCAGCAGTTATTTGTGGACAGATACGCAGTATTTT	CASSYLWTDTQYF
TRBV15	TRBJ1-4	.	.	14	TGTGCCACCAGCAGAGGGCAGGGAGGCGAAAAACTGTTTTTT	CATSRGQGGEKLFF
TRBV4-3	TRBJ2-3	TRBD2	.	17	TGCGCCAGCAGCCAGGATATATCGACTAGCGGGGAAGATACGCAGTATTTT	CASSQDISTSGEDTQYF
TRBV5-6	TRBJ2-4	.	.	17	TGTGCCAGCAGCTTTGATCCGGACCCCAAAGACAAAAACATTCAGTACTTC	CASSFDPDPKDKNIQYF
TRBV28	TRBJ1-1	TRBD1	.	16	TGTGCCAGCAACCTAGGGGACAGGGATGGGAACACTGAAGCTTTCTTT	CASNLGDRDGNTEAFF
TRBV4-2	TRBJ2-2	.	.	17	TGTGCCAGCAGCCAAGAGGGGAGGTCCCGAAGGACCGGGGAGCTGTTTTTT	CASSQEGRSRRTGELFF
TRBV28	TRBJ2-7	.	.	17	TGTGCCAGCAGTTTCTGGGATGGGGGCAGGGCGTCCTACGAGCAGTACTTC	CASSFWDGGRASYEQYF
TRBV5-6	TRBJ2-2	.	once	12	TGTGCCAGCAGCCACGGAACCGGGGAGCTGTTTTTT	CASSHGTGELFF
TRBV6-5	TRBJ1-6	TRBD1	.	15	TGTGCCAGCAAGGGGACAGACAGGGAGGGTTCACCCCTCCACTTT	CASKGTDREGSPLHF
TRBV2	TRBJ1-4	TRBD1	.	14	TGTGCCAGCAGTGGCCTGGACAGGGCTGAAAAACTGTTTTTT	CASSGLDRAEKLFF
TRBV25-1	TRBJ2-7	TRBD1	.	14	TGTGCCAGCAGGGACCCAACAGGGGACCACGAGCAGTACTTC	CASRDPTGDHEQYF
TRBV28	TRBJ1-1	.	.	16	TGTGCCAGCAGTTTAGGTCCCTTCGGGGGGTACACTGAAGCTTTCTTT	CASSLGPFGGYTEAFF
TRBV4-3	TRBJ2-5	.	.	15	TGCGCCAGCAGCCACTCCCCAGGGTACCAAGAGACCCAGTACTTC	CASSHSPGYQETQYF
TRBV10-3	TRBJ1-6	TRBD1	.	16	TGTGCCATCAGGGACCCATCCGGGACAGGGGATTCACCCCTCCACTTT	CAIRDPSGTGDSPLHF
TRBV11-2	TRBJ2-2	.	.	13	TGTGCCAGCAGCCGCGCTTACACCGGGGAGCTGTTTTTT	CASSRAYTGELFF
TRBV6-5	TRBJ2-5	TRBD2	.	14	TGTGCCAGCAGTTTAGCGGGGGGGCCAGAGACCCAGTACTTC	CASSLAGGPETQYF
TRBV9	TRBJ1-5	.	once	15	TGTGCCAGCAGCGCCGGGGGGGGAGTCAATCAGCCCCAGCATTTT	CASSAGGGVNQPQHF
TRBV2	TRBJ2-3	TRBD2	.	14	TGTGCCAGCTCGGGCGGGGGAGAGGGAGATACGCAGTATTTT	CASSGGGEGDTQYF
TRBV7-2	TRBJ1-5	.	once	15	TGTGCCAGCAGCTTTCGCACGGGAGCGAATCAGCCCCAGCATTTT	CASSFRTGANQPQHF
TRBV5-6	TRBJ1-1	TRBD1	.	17	TGTGCCAGCAGCTTGGCGGCAGGGGGCCTTTTGTACACTGAAGCTTTCTTT	CASSLAAGGLLYTEAFF
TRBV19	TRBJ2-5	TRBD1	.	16	TGTGCCAGTAGTATTAGAAGGACAGGGGGCGGAAAGACCCAGTACTTC	CASSIRRTGGGKTQYF
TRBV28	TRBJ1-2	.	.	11	TGTGCCAGCATGGTCGAGCGTGGCTACACCTTC	CASMVERGYTF
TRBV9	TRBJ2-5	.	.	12	TGTGCCAGCAGCACGACTGGAGAGACCCAGTACTTC	CASSTTGETQYF
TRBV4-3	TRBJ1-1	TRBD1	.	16	TGCGCCAGCAGCCCAACACTACAGGGGACTAACACTGAAGCTTTCTTT	CASSPTLQGTNTEAFF
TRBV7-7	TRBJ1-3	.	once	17	TGTGCTAGCAGCTTAGGGCCCCGGGGAGGAAAAGGAAACACCATATATTTT	CASSLGPRGGKGNTIYF
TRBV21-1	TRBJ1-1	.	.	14	TGTGCCGGTGGGGCAGTTGCCGTTAACACTGAAGCTTTCTTT	CAGGAVAVNTEAFF
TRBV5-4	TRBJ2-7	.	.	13	TGTGCCAGCCAGTCTAGGAGCTCCTACGAGCAGTACTTC	CASQSRSSYEQYF
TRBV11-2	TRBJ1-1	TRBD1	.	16	TGTGCCAGCAGCTGGCCCCCCGGGACAGAGAACACTGAAGCTTTCTTT	CASSWPPGTENTEAFF
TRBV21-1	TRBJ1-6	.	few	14	TGTGCCAGCAGCAAGACAGGATATAATTCACCCCTCCACTTT	CASSKTGYNSPLHF
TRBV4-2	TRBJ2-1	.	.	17	TGTGCCAGCAGCCAATTGGACGGGCCAAGCTCCTACAATGAGCAGTTCTTC	CASSQLDGPSSYNEQFF
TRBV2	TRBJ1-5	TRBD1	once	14	TGTGCCAGCAGTCCGACAGGGAGCAATCAGCCCCAGCATTTT	CASSPTGSNQPQHF
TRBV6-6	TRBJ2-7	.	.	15	TGTGCCAGCAGTTACGTGGGACGGAGCTCCTACGAGCAGTACTTC	CASSYVGRSSYEQYF
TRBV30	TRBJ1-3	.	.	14	TGTGCCTGGAGTCGAGGGAATCCTGGAAACACCATATATTTT	CAWSRGNPGNTIYF
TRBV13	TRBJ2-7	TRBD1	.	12	TGTGCCAGCAGCTTGACAGGGGGCGAGCAGTACTTC	CASSLTGGEQYF
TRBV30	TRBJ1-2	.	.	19	TGTGCCTGGAGTGTCCGAGGCCAGATGCGAGATGCGGGGTTTGATGGCTACACCTTC	CAWSVRGQMRDAGFDGYTF
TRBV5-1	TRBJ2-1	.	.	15	TGCGCCAGCAGCTTGGCCGGAGGGACGAACAATGAGCAGTTCTTC	CASSLAGGTNNEQFF
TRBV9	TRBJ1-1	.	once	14	TGTGCCAGCAGCCAATCCCTGTGGGACACTGAAGCTTTCTTT	CASSQSLWDTEAFF
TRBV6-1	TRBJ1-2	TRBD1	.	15	TGTGCCAGCAGTGCGACAGGGTCAGCTAACTATGGCTACACCTTC	CASSATGSANYGYTF
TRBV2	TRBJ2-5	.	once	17	TGTGCCAGCAGTGAGGTCGATTGGGCGGGTGGGGATTTGGCCCAGTACTTC	CASSEVDWAGGDLAQYF
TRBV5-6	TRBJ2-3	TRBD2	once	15	TGTGCCAGCAGCTTTAGTAGCGGGGTGACAGATACGCAGTATTTT	CASSFSSGVTDTQYF
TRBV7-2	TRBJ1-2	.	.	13	TGTGCCAGCAGCTTAGGACAGGTGGGAGGCTACACCTTC	CASSLGQVGGYTF
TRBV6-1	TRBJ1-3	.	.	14	TGTGCCAGCAGCTGCCCTAACTCTGGAAACACCATATATTTT	CASSCPNSGNTIYF